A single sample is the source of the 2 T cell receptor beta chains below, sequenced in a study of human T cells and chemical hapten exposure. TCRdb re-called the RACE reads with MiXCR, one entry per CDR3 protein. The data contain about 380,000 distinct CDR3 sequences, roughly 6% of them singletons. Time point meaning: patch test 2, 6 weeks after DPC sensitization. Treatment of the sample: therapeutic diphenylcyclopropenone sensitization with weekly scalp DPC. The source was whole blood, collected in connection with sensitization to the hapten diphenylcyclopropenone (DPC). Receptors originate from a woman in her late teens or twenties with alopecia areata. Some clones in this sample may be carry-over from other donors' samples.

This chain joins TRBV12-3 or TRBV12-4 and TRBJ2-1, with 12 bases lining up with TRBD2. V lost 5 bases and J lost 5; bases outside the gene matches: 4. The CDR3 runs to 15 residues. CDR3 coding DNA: TGTGCCAGCAGTGCTAGCGGGGGGGTTAACAATGAGCAGTTCTTC. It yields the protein CASSASGGVNNEQFF.

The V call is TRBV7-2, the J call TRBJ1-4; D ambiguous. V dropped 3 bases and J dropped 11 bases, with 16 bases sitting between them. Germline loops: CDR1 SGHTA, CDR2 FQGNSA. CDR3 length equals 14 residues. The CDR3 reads CASSFQTQAPKLFF. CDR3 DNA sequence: TGTGCCAGCAGCTTTCAAACCCAGGCGCCCAAACTGTTTTTT.